The source of this T cell receptor beta chain is a study of control samples from healthy donors and cancer patients. Germline V gives CDR1 MGHDK, CDR2 SYGVNS. The V and J ends lost 5 bases and 5 bases, in that order; junction bases with no gene match: 15. The CDR3 has 17 residues. Measured with immunoSEQ multiplex PCR; TCRdb has only the in-frame clones, and not every one. The sample has about 34,000 clones, approximately 86% seen once. The origin of this receptor is a woman aged 40 to 55 with lung cancer. The source material was PBMCs. V usage is TRBV25-1 and J usage is TRBJ1-5; 7 bases are a match to TRBD1. This CDR3 is CASSPKSPQGDHQPQHF. The DNA of the CDR3 is TGTGCCAGCAGTCCCAAATCACCCCAGGGGGATCATCAGCCCCAGCATTTT.